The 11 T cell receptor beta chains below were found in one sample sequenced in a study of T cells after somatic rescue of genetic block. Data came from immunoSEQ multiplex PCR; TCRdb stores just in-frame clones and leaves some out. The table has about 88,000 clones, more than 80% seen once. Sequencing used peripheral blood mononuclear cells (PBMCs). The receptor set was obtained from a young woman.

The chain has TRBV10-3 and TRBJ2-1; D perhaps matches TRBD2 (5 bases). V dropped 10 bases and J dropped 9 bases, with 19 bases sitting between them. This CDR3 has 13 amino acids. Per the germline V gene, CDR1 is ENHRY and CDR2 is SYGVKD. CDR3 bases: TGTGCCACCACGGGCGGGTACCCCTCTGAGCAGTTCTTC. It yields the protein CATTGGYPSEQFF.

The CDR3 coding sequence is TGTGCCAGCAGTTTCGGGACAGGATTGGACACTGAAGCTTTCTTT. This translates into CASSFGTGLDTEAFF. The rearrangement links TRBV27 to TRBJ1-1; TRBD1 matches 8 bases. Germline CDR1 MNHEY, CDR2 SMNVEV (reference sequence). V shed 3 bases and J 3 bases; nucleotides not matched to a gene: 6. The length of the CDR3 is 15 residues.

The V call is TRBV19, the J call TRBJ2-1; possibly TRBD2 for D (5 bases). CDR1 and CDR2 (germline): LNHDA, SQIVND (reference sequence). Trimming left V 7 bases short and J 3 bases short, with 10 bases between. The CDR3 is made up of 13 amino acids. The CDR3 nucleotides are TGTGCCAGTATTCGGGCGGGCTACAATGAGCAGTTCTTC. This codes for CASIRAGYNEQFF.

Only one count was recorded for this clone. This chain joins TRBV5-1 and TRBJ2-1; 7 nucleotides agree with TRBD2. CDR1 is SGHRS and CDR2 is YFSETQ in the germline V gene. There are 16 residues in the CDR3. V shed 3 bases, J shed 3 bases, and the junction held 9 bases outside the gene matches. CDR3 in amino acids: CASSSLVGGVYNEQFF. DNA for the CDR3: TGCGCCAGCAGCTCCCTGGTGGGAGGGGTCTACAATGAGCAGTTCTTC.

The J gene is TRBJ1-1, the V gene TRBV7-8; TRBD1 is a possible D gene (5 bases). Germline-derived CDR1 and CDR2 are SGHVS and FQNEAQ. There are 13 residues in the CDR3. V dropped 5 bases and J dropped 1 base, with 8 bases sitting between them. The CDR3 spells CASSQTENTEAFF. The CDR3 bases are TGTGCCAGCAGCCAGACAGAGAACACTGAAGCTTTCTTT.

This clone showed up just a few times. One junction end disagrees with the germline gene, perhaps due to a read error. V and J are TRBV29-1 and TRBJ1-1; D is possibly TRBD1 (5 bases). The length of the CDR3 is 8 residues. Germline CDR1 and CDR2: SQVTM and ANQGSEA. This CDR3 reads CSAQGRVF. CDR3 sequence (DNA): TGCAGCGCGCAGGGTAGGGTCTTT.

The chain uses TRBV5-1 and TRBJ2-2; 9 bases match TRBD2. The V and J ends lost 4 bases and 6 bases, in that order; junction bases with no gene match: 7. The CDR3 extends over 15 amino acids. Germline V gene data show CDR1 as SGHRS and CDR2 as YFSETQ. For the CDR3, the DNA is TGCGCCAGCAGCCGTCAGCGGGAGGTCTCCGGGGAGCTGTTTTTT. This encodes CASSRQREVSGELFF.

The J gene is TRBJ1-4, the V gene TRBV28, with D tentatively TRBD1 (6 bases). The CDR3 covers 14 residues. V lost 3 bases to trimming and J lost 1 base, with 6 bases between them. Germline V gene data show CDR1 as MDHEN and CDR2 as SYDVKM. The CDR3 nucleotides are TGTGCCAGCAGTTTGACAGGAACTAATGAAAAACTGTTTTTT. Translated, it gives CASSLTGTNEKLFF.

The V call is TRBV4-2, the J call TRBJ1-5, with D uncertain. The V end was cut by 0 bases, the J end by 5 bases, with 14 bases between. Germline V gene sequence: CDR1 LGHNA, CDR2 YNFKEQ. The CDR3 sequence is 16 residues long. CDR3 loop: CASSQEAGPRDQPQHF. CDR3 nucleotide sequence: TGTGCCAGCAGCCAAGAGGCGGGCCCAAGGGATCAGCCCCAGCATTTT.

The chain's CDR3 is CASSTLADTGELFF. CDR3 bases: TGTGCCAGTAGTACCTTAGCAGACACCGGGGAGCTGTTTTTT. The chain employs TRBV19 and TRBJ2-2, with unresolved D. Germline V gene sequence: CDR1 LNHDA, CDR2 SQIVND (reference sequence). V dropped 4 bases and J dropped 3 bases, with 9 bases sitting between them. The CDR3 sequence is 14 residues long.

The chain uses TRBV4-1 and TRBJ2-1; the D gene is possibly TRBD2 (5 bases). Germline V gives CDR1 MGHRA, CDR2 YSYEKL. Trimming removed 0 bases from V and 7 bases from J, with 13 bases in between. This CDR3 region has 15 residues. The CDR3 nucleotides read TGCGCCAGCAGCCAAGAGGGCACGCGAGGGAATGAGCAGTTCTTC. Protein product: CASSQEGTRGNEQFF.